This T cell receptor beta chain was profiled in a study of T cell responses to AZD1222 COVID-19 vaccine. Across the study: Researchers grouped second doses given at about 4 or about 12 weeks into one pool.

Clones were sequenced by immunoSEQ multiplex PCR, and TCRdb holds only the in-frame ones, with some missing. The profile shows about 120,000 clones, roughly 89% of them singletons. CDR3 size: 15 residues. V was pared by 1 base and J by 0 bases, with 9 bases between. Per the germline V gene, CDR1 is SNHLY and CDR2 is FYNNEI. V is TRBV2 and J is TRBJ1-1; D call uncertain. The input for sequencing was peripheral blood, taken on day 0 of AZD1222 vaccination. The clonotype originates from an adult in good health. CDR3 sequence (DNA): TGTGCCAGCAGTGAAGAGGACCTACTGAACACTGAAGCTTTCTTT. As protein: CASSEEDLLNTEAFF. Variable domain in full (rest from reference TRBV2 and TRBJ1-1): EPEVTQTPSHQVTQMGQEVILRCVPISNHLYFYWYRQILGQKVEFLVSFYNNEISEKSEIFDDQFSVERPDGSNFTLKIRSTKLEDSAMYFCASSEEDLLNTEAFFGQGTRLTVV.